This T cell receptor beta chain was captured by sequencing in a study of T cell responses to AZD1222 COVID-19 vaccine. Some clones are missing from TCRdb's copy, which holds only in-frame ones; the method was immunoSEQ multiplex PCR. The sample includes 110,000 to 150,000 clones, 85% to 95% of them seen just once. CDR3 length: 15 amino acids. Between the trimmed V and J ends, which lost 1 base and 10 bases, there was a span of 17 bases. Germline CDR1 reads LGHNA; CDR2 reads YNFKEQ. The chain is built from TRBV4-2 and TRBJ2-4; D is unclear. This receptor was taken from an adult who had recovered from COVID-19. Material: peripheral blood, obtained after recovery from COVID-19. CDR3: CASSQVGSPLVIQYF. The CDR3 DNA sequence: TGTGCCAGCAGCCAAGTGGGCAGTCCCCTAGTTATTCAGTACTTC.